A single sample gave rise to the 11 T cell receptor beta chains below, sequenced in a study of T cell repertoires in cytomegalovirus infection. Their target antigens are unknown. One entry per CDR3 protein results from TCRdb running MiXCR on the reads. The table has 200,000 or so distinct CDR3 sequences, roughly two fifths seen once. The sequenced sample was CD8+ T cells from cultured PBMCs, obtained from culture after CMV antigen stimulation. Receptors were obtained from a human donor in good health (CMV status not recorded). Some clones in this sample may be carry-over from other donors' samples.

This chain's CDR3 is CASSLYSVWASADETQYF. The CDR3 DNA reads TGTGCCAGCAGCTTATACAGTGTTTGGGCTAGCGCGGACGAGACCCAGTACTTC. The chain is built from TRBV11-2 and TRBJ2-5; tentative D call: TRBD2 (6 bases). Trimming stripped 2 bases from V and 5 bases from J, with 24 bases between. The CDR3 runs 18 residues. CDR1 and CDR2 (germline): SGHAT, FQNNGV.

The chain couples TRBV12-3 or TRBV12-4 to TRBJ1-5, with a weak D call TRBD1 (6 bases). There are 17 residues in the CDR3. Between the trimmed V and J ends, which lost 6 bases and 0 bases, there was a span of 18 bases. The CDR3 DNA reads TGTGCCAGCAGAGACACAGGGAAACACCATAGCAATCAGCCCCAGCATTTT. It translates to CASRDTGKHHSNQPQHF.

The J gene is TRBJ2-3, the V gene TRBV20-1; D unclear. The V end lost 1 base, the J end lost 0 bases, and 11 bases lay between the germline ends. CDR3 length equals 15 residues. The V gene's germline CDR1 is DFQATT and CDR2 SNEGSKA (reference sequence). DNA for the CDR3: TGCAGTGCTAGAGGGCCCCTCGTAAGCACAGATACGCAGTATTTT. Protein: CSARGPLVSTDTQYF.

This clonotype was counted only a few times. The chain joins TRBV7-9 to TRBJ2-7; TRBD1 or TRBD2 may be the D gene (5 bases each). Germline V lookup: CDR1 SEHNR, CDR2 FQNEAQ (reference sequence). The CDR3 is 13 amino acids. Trimming cost V 5 bases and J 5 bases, with 13 bases left between them. The CDR3 loop is CASSPPGAHEQYF. The CDR3 DNA sequence: TGTGCCAGCAGCCCCCCCGGGGCCCACGAGCAGTACTTC.

This rearrangement joins TRBV5-6 to TRBJ2-3; the match to TRBD1 covers 10 bases. Germline V gene data show CDR1 as SGHDT and CDR2 as YYEEEE. The ends lost 0 bases at V and 6 bases at J; junction bases unmatched: 7. The CDR3 runs to 16 residues. The CDR3 bases are TGTGCCAGCAGCTTGGCGGGACAGGGGAGTGCCGATACGCAGTATTTT. It codes for CASSLAGQGSADTQYF.

This clonotype was seen a handful of times. The rearrangement joins TRBV27 to TRBJ1-1; unclear D gene. V lost 10 bases, J lost 1 base, and 10 bases lay in between. Looked up from germline, CDR1 is MNHEY and CDR2 is SMNVEV (reference sequence). The CDR3 has 12 amino acids. Written as DNA, the CDR3 is TGTGCCACCTTCGCCTGGAACACTGAAGCTTTCTTT. It specifies CATFAWNTEAFF.

This clonotype has just a few counts. The chain has TRBV27 and TRBJ2-1; either TRBD1 or TRBD2 may fit D (5 bases each). CDR3 length equals 13 residues. Germline CDR1 reads MNHEY; CDR2 reads SMNVEV (reference sequence). V was cut by 11 bases and J by 2 bases, with 13 bases left in between. CDR3 in amino acids: CACGRDAYNEQFF. The DNA for the CDR3 is TGTGCCTGTGGTAGGGACGCCTACAATGAGCAGTTCTTC.

This clonotype was found once. V is TRBV10-3 and J is TRBJ2-1; 8 nucleotides line up with TRBD1. The J segment lost 2 bases and the V segment lost 3 bases, leaving 6 bases of the junction unmatched. Per the germline V gene, CDR1 is ENHRY and CDR2 is SYGVKD. This CDR3 has 16 amino acids. CDR3 sequence reads: CAISDNRGLTYNEQFF. CDR3 in DNA: TGTGCCATCAGTGACAACAGGGGGTTAACCTACAATGAGCAGTTCTTC.

The rearrangement links TRBV11-2 to TRBJ1-1; 9 nucleotides line up with TRBD1. CDR3 length: 16 amino acids. Germline loops: CDR1 SGHAT, CDR2 FQNNGV. J gave up 0 bases and V 2 bases, and 4 bases lay outside the gene matches. CDR3 amino acids: CASSLWDRVMNTEAFF. In nucleotides, the CDR3 is TGTGCCAGCAGCTTATGGGACAGGGTGATGAACACTGAAGCTTTCTTT.

This clonotype was observed a few times. The V gene is TRBV7-9, the J gene TRBJ2-5; 8 nucleotides agree with TRBD2. CDR1 and CDR2 (germline): SEHNR, FQNEAQ (reference sequence). The V gene end was trimmed by 3 bases and the J gene end by 0 bases; junction bases not matched to a gene: 21. The CDR3 has 21 amino acids. The CDR3 region has the DNA TGTGCCAGCAGCTTCCCTCCGGGGGGGCAGGGGCGACGCTGGAACCAAGAGACCCAGTACTTC. It translates to CASSFPPGGQGRRWNQETQYF.

The chain uses TRBV6-5 and TRBJ2-7, with 8 bases identical to TRBD2. The CDR3 totals 17 residues. CDR1 is MNHEY and CDR2 is SVGAGI in the germline V gene. The ends lost 0 bases at V and 2 bases at J; junction bases unmatched: 9. The DNA for the CDR3 is TGTGCCAGCAGTTACTCAGCGGGAGAGTTAGGACCCTACGAGCAGTACTTC. Protein sequence: CASSYSAGELGPYEQYF.